The 26 T cell receptor beta chains below come from one sample, sequenced in a study of blood T cells in healthy people across ages. The use of a sample-barcoded 5' primer and a J-beta primer mix characterized a second PCR of roughly 6 to 11 cycles. Each CDR3 protein is one row after TCRdb ran MiXCR on the 5' RACE reads. In the table there are 700,000 to 950,000 distinct CDR3 sequences, about 40% of which are singletons. Sequenced: blood. These receptors were taken from a woman aged 60 to 75 in good health.

The CDR3 here is CASSSITGEQYF. Here the CDR3 DNA reads TGTGCCAGCAGTTCCATCACGGGCGAGCAGTACTTC. The chain joins TRBV27 to TRBJ2-7; D gene uncertain. This CDR3 has 12 amino acids. Germline V gene lookup returns CDR1 MNHEY and CDR2 SMNVEV (reference sequence). Deletions cut 4 bases from V and 6 bases from J, with 10 bases between.

This clonotype has more than one count but fewer than ten. The chain is built from TRBV10-3 and TRBJ2-7; maybe TRBD2 (5 bases). The CDR3 runs 15 residues. Between the trimmed V and J ends, which lost 6 bases and 7 bases, there was a span of 22 bases. The V gene's germline CDR1 is ENHRY and CDR2 SYGVKD. The CDR3 here is CAIRTNSPSPNEQYF. CDR3 in DNA: TGTGCCATCAGGACCAACAGCCCTAGCCCCAATGAGCAGTACTTC.

The chain uses TRBV6-6 and TRBJ1-2; 7 nucleotides align to TRBD1. The V gene's germline CDR1 is MNHNY and CDR2 SVGAGI (reference sequence). Trimming cost V 0 bases and J 4 bases; bases outside gene matches: 5. CDR3 length: 15 residues. The CDR3 sequence is CASSYSEGALYGYTF. For the CDR3, the DNA is TGTGCCAGCAGTTACTCAGAGGGGGCTCTCTATGGCTACACCTTC.

This chain links TRBV29-1 with TRBJ1-2; D is possibly TRBD1 (5 bases). In germline, CDR1 is SQVTM, CDR2 ANQGSEA. V was cut by 6 bases and J by 8 bases, with 19 bases left in between. The CDR3 loop spans 13 amino acids. The CDR3 loop reads CSVAIQGTWGYTF. DNA of the CDR3: TGCAGCGTCGCTATTCAGGGAACGTGGGGCTACACCTTC.

The genes are TRBV5-1 and TRBJ1-5, with 9 bases fitting TRBD1. This CDR3 has 15 residues. Unmatched junction bases numbered 3, after V lost 4 bases and J lost 1 base. Germline V gene sequence: CDR1 SGHRS, CDR2 YFSETQ. CDR3 sequence: CASSMGQGSNQPQHF. CDR3 sequence (DNA): TGCGCCAGCAGCATGGGACAGGGAAGCAATCAGCCCCAGCATTTT.

This clonotype was seen more than once but under ten times. The chain combines TRBV13 with TRBJ2-1; D not resolved. The germline gives CDR1 PRHDT, CDR2 FYEKMQ (reference sequence). V was cut by 5 bases and J by 0 bases, with 8 bases left in between. This CDR3 has 14 residues. The CDR3 loop is CASSPWVSYNEQFF. The DNA of the CDR3 is TGTGCCAGCAGCCCATGGGTCTCCTACAATGAGCAGTTCTTC.

The chain carries TRBV20-1 and TRBJ2-4; D perhaps matches TRBD2 (6 bases). The ends were cut back, 5 bases at V and 9 bases at J, with 20 bases in the middle. From germline, CDR1 is DFQATT and CDR2 SNEGSKA (reference sequence). The CDR3 runs 14 residues. The CDR3 spells CSALILTFGGIQYF. The CDR3 DNA follows: TGCAGTGCTTTAATTCTAACGTTCGGGGGCATTCAGTACTTC.

This chain connects TRBV24-1 to TRBJ1-2, with D uncertain. CDR3 length: 14 residues. Per the germline V gene, CDR1 is KGHDR and CDR2 is SFDVKD. V was cut by 1 base and J by 2 bases, with 7 bases left in between. CDR3 sequence: CATSDFEGNYGYTF. The CDR3 region has the DNA TGTGCCACCAGTGATTTTGAAGGAAACTATGGCTACACCTTC.

The chain employs TRBV13 and TRBJ1-6, with 7 bases fitting TRBD1. CDR1 and CDR2 from the germline V gene are PRHDT and FYEKMQ (reference sequence). Trimming took 5 bases from V and 7 from J; bases not matched to a gene: 5. This CDR3 contains 14 residues. CDR3 coding DNA: TGTGCCAGCAGCGACACAGGGGCAAATTCACCCCTCCACTTT. It is translated as CASSDTGANSPLHF.

This clonotype was picked up many times. The chain joins TRBV5-1 to TRBJ2-1; 9 nucleotides line up with TRBD1. V lost 4 bases to trimming and J lost 5 bases; unmatched junction nucleotides: 1. The CDR3 spans 13 residues. Per the germline V gene, CDR1 is SGHRS and CDR2 is YFSETQ. This CDR3 reads CASSGTGNNEQFF. The CDR3 region has the DNA TGCGCCAGCAGCGGGACAGGGAACAATGAGCAGTTCTTC.

This clonotype was detected only once. The chain carries TRBV12-3 or TRBV12-4 and TRBJ2-1, with 7 bases that match TRBD1. Trimming cost V 8 bases and J 10 bases; bases outside gene matches: 14. This CDR3 has 14 amino acids. The CDR3 DNA reads TGTGCCAGCCGAAAGGGTAGACAGGGCCACGAGCAGTTCTTC. It specifies CASRKGRQGHEQFF.

The genes are TRBV20-1 and TRBJ2-5, with 8 nucleotides matching TRBD2. The length of the CDR3 is 15 residues. CDR1 and CDR2 (germline): DFQATT, SNEGSKA (reference sequence). V shed 0 bases and J 5 bases; nucleotides not matched to a gene: 8. The CDR3 DNA reads as TGCAGTGCTAGAGATCACGGGAGGGCCTTGGAGACCCAGTACTTC. Translating gives CSARDHGRALETQYF.

The V gene is TRBV28, the J gene TRBJ2-1; D could derive from TRBD1 or TRBD2 (5 bases each). The J call may be incorrect, as the DNA end agrees better with TRBJ2-7. CDR1 MDHEN and CDR2 SYDVKM come from the germline V gene. There are 14 residues in the CDR3. The CDR3 region has the DNA TGTGCCAGCAGTGACGGGACGGCCTACAATGAGCAGTACTTC. Its translation is CASSDGTAYNEQYF.

The chain employs TRBV2 and TRBJ2-5, with a tentative D call TRBD2 (6 bases). TRBJ2-7 matches the DNA end more closely, so the J call is doubtful. Germline assignment: CDR1 SNHLY and CDR2 FYNNEI. The CDR3 extends over 15 amino acids. The CDR3 spells CASSEGLAEHYEQYF. The CDR3 DNA sequence: TGTGCCAGCAGTGAAGGCTTAGCGGAACACTACGAGCAGTACTTC.

As regards this clonotype: Because the CDR3 is missing its conserved closing phenylalanine or tryptophan, this is likely a read error. The rearrangement links TRBV9 to TRBJ2-6, with D perhaps being TRBD1 or TRBD2 (5 bases each). CDR3 length: 15 residues. V gave up 2 bases and J gave up 2 bases, with 8 bases separating them. Germline V gene sequence: CDR1 SGDLS, CDR2 YYNGEE. The CDR3 sequence is CASSVRGAGANVLTV. In DNA, the CDR3 is TGTGCCAGCAGCGTTAGGGGAGCTGGGGCCAACGTCCTGACTGTC.

The V call is TRBV20-1, the J call TRBJ2-3, with D perhaps matching TRBD1 (5 bases). CDR1 and CDR2 from the germline V gene are DFQATT and SNEGSKA (reference sequence). Trimming cost V 6 bases and J 2 bases, with 12 bases left between them. The CDR3 is 13 amino acids. In DNA form, the CDR3 reads TGCAGTGCGCCGACAGAGTTCACAGATACGCAGTATTTT. This translates into CSAPTEFTDTQYF.

This clonotype was recorded a few times. The chain carries TRBV7-2 and TRBJ2-1; no firm D call. Germline-derived CDR1 and CDR2 are SGHTA and FQGNSA. The CDR3 is 14 amino acids. Trimming pared 1 base from V and 9 bases from J, leaving 13 bases between. This chain's CDR3 is CASSLGTLSGEQFF. The CDR3 nucleotides are TGTGCCAGCAGCTTAGGGACCCTATCTGGTGAGCAGTTCTTC.

The J gene is TRBJ1-5, the V gene TRBV20-1, with TRBD1 as a possible D gene (5 bases). The germline gives CDR1 DFQATT, CDR2 SNEGSKA (reference sequence). V gave up 3 bases and J gave up 4 bases, with 16 bases separating them. The CDR3 is made up of 15 amino acids. In DNA, the CDR3 is TGCAGTGCTAGTCGACAGTGCACTGTTAATCAGCCCCAGCATTTT. This sequence encodes CSASRQCTVNQPQHF.

This chain links TRBV20-1 with TRBJ2-1, with a weak D call TRBD2 (5 bases). CDR1 and CDR2 (germline): DFQATT, SNEGSKA (reference sequence). V gave up 6 bases and J gave up 6 bases, with 15 bases separating them. This CDR3 contains 13 residues. The CDR3 sequence is CSAPPPSSNEQFF. The CDR3 DNA reads TGCAGTGCCCCGCCGCCTAGCAGCAATGAGCAGTTCTTC.

V and J are TRBV3-1 and TRBJ2-5, with D unclear. Trimming took off 4 bases at V and 7 bases at J, with 25 bases between the two ends. The CDR3 runs 17 residues. Per the germline V gene, CDR1 is LGHDT and CDR2 is YNNKEL (reference sequence). The CDR3 nucleotides read TGTGCCAGCAGCCCCGGAAGAAACCTCCTCGGAGCTGGGACCCAGTACTTC. It yields the protein CASSPGRNLLGAGTQYF.

This clonotype has more than one count but fewer than ten. The chain has TRBV12-3 or TRBV12-4 and TRBJ1-5, with 7 bases fitting TRBD1. Losses at the gene ends were 6 bases for V and 3 bases for J; bases not matched to a gene: 11. This CDR3 has 16 residues. CDR3 sequence: CASRGGTASLNQPQHF. As DNA, the CDR3 is TGTGCCAGCAGAGGGGGGACAGCGAGCCTCAATCAGCCCCAGCATTTT.

This clonotype appeared a few times. This chain joins TRBV24-1 and TRBJ2-3, with TRBD2 matching 12 bases. The V and J ends lost 3 bases and 5 bases, in that order; junction bases with no gene match: 5. The CDR3 contains 16 residues. Germline CDR1 is KGHDR and CDR2 is SFDVKD. The CDR3 loop is CATSDPSGGGLDTQYF. The DNA for the CDR3 is TGTGCCACCAGTGATCCTAGCGGGGGGGGTTTAGATACGCAGTATTTT.

This clonotype was detected a few times. The chain combines TRBV6-6 with TRBJ1-4; D remains unclear. V was cut by 4 bases and J by 6 bases, with 3 bases left in between. The germline CDR1 and CDR2 sequences are MNHNY and SVGAGI (reference sequence). The CDR3 runs to 11 residues. The CDR3 sequence is CASSWDEKLFF. The CDR3 DNA reads TGTGCCAGCAGTTGGGATGAAAAACTGTTTTTT.

This chain links TRBV20-1 with TRBJ2-5; D gene ambiguous. The last part of the DNA fits TRBJ2-7 better; the J call may be wrong. This CDR3 region has 14 residues. Germline-derived CDR1 and CDR2 are DFQATT and SNEGSKA (reference sequence). CDR3 in amino acids: CSARDHSSSYEQYF. In DNA, the CDR3 is TGCAGTGCTAGAGATCACTCTTCTAGCTACGAGCAGTACTTC.

This clonotype was seen more than once but under ten times. The chain is built from TRBV20-1 and TRBJ2-5; 11 nucleotides agree with TRBD1. The J call is doubtful: the DNA matches TRBJ2-7 better. CDR1 DFQATT and CDR2 SNEGSKA come from the germline V gene (reference sequence). This CDR3 spans 16 amino acids. The CDR3 DNA reads as TGCAGTGCTAGGGCCCCAGGACAGGGGGCGTTGGTCGAGCAGTACTTC. It specifies CSARAPGQGALVEQYF.

The V gene is TRBV28, the J gene TRBJ1-5; D is unresolved. The CDR3 length is 12 residues. Between the trimmed V and J ends, which lost 10 bases and 1 base, there was a span of 8 bases. The germline V gene has CDR1 MDHEN and CDR2 SYDVKM. CDR3 sequence: CATTRSNQPQHF. The DNA for the CDR3 is TGTGCCACCACCCGGAGCAATCAGCCCCAGCATTTT.